These 5 T cell receptor beta chains originate from one sample sequenced in a study of STAT5B mutations in CD4+ large granular lymphocyte leukemia. The method was immunoSEQ multiplex PCR; TCRdb's version includes in-frame clones alone and lacks a portion of them. Altogether tens of thousands of clones are present, 68% being singletons, with the ten largest covering approximately 2%. Source material: CD4+ T cells from blood buffy coats. The receptors derive from a human donor in good health.

The genes are TRBV19 and TRBJ1-3; no definite D call. From germline, CDR1 is LNHDA and CDR2 SQIVND (reference sequence). The V gene lost 2 bases and the J gene lost 0 bases, with 8 bases spanning the gap. The CDR3 is made up of 15 amino acids. The CDR3 spells CASSIYMSSGNTIYF. The CDR3, as DNA: TGTGCCAGTAGTATATACATGAGCTCTGGAAACACCATATATTTT.

This rearrangement joins TRBV5-4 to TRBJ2-5; tentatively, D is TRBD1 or TRBD2 (5 bases each). This CDR3 contains 13 residues. Germline values: CDR1 SGHNT, CDR2 YYREEE (reference sequence). Trimming pared 4 bases from V and 2 bases from J, leaving 9 bases between. The CDR3 region is CASSPGRQETQYF. CDR3 bases: TGTGCCAGCAGCCCGGGACGGCAAGAGACCCAGTACTTC.

This clone has more than one count but fewer than ten. This sequence joins TRBV7-9 and TRBJ2-7, with a tentative D call TRBD1 (6 bases). V gave up 1 base and J gave up 6 bases, with 13 bases separating them. CDR1 and CDR2 from the germline V gene are SEHNR and FQNEAQ (reference sequence). CDR3 size: 14 residues. The CDR3 sequence is CASSLVVGGREQYF. The CDR3 bases are TGTGCCAGCAGCTTAGTGGTTGGGGGCCGCGAGCAGTACTTC. The entire variable domain, with the rest obtained from reference TRBV7-9 and TRBJ2-7, is as follows: DTGVSQNPRHKITKRGQNVTFRCDPISEHNRLYWYRQTLGQGPEFLTYFQNEAQLEKSRLLSDRFSAERPKGSFSTLEIQRTEQGDSAMYLCASSLVVGGREQYFGPGTRLTVT.

The chain is built from TRBV28 and TRBJ2-7; 10 bases are shared with TRBD2. V trimming: 5 bases; J trimming: 4 bases; junction bases outside the gene matches: 5. The CDR3 sequence is 14 residues long. Germline CDR1 reads MDHEN; CDR2 reads SYDVKM. This chain's CDR3 is CASSLPGLAYEQYF. CDR3 sequence (DNA): TGTGCCAGCAGTCTACCGGGACTAGCGTACGAGCAGTACTTC.

This clone turned up a few times. The gene calls are TRBV11-2 and TRBJ1-1; weak D call: TRBD1 (6 bases). V lost 5 bases and J lost 1, with 8 bases in between. CDR3 length: 13 amino acids. CDR1 and CDR2 (germline): SGHAT, FQNNGV. This CDR3 is CASSTGQNTEAFF. In DNA form, the CDR3 reads TGTGCCAGCAGCACGGGACAGAACACTGAAGCTTTCTTT. Full variable domain (remainder filled in from reference TRBV11-2 and TRBJ1-1): EAGVAQSPRYKIIEKRQSVAFWCNPISGHATLYWYQQILGQGPKLLIQFQNNGVVDDSQLPKDRFSAERLKGVDSTLKIQPAKLEDSAVYLCASSTGQNTEAFFGQGTRLTVV.